The T cell receptor beta chain under discussion was sequenced for a study of blood T cells in healthy people across ages. About the research overall: Roughly one uniquely barcoded beta molecule per two T cells was captured.

Primed by a sample-barcoded 5' primer and a J-beta primer mix, a second PCR proceeded for roughly 6 to 12 cycles. TCRdb re-called the 5' RACE reads with MiXCR, one entry per CDR3 protein. The data show about 730,000 distinct CDR3 sequences, 43% seen once. Per germline, CDR1 MNHEY and CDR2 SVGAGI. The CDR3 spans 15 residues. Germline trimming cut 4 bases from V and 6 bases from J; bases unmatched to any gene: 9. With regard to this clonotype: Its matching antigen is unknown.

Regarding the study as a whole: Long-lived and aged donors differed, with more naive CD4+ cells and higher diversity in the long-lived. A strong correlation was found between TCR beta diversity and the percentage of naive T cells.

The TCR originated in a woman aged 60 to 75 in good health. The chain combines TRBV6-5 with TRBJ2-7; 10 bases agree with TRBD2. The sample consisted of blood. The CDR3 is CASSWERGGFSEQYF. The CDR3 bases are TGTGCCAGCAGTTGGGAGCGGGGGGGCTTCTCCGAGCAGTACTTC.